This passage covers 20 T cell receptor beta chains from one sample sequenced in a study of CD8+ T cells in alopecia areata (dated by TCRdb to the late 2010s). According to the study, the label for this sample's time point signals: around 26 weeks on oral tofacitinib. The sample's treatment or condition, from its label and the paper: oral pan-JAK inhibitor, 5-10 mg twice daily. The library relied on the immunoSEQ multiplex PCR assay. To provide template for TCR sequencing, every sample had RNA extracted and reverse transcribed into cDNA. TCRdb retrieved this table from immuneACCESS and kept in-frame rearrangements only. Not all clones are present; in checked studies, unresolved V genes account for under half, and no reason is known for the remainder. This sample gives roughly 200,000 clones in total; about 55% of them show up just once. The biggest ten clones account for approximately 11% of the sample.

The specimen was CD8+ T cells sorted from blood, collected at week 24, from a patient treated with tofacitinib. Receptors were obtained from a human donor with alopecia areata.

The sample holds one count of this clone. This chain connects TRBV9 to TRBJ2-6; D gene uncertain. The CDR3 runs 19 residues. Between the trimmed V and J ends, which lost 3 bases and 1 base, there was a span of 20 bases. Germline loops: CDR1 SGDLS, CDR2 YYNGEE. Here the CDR3 reads CASSAYATVARSGANVLTF. In DNA, the CDR3 is TGTGCCAGCAGCGCGTACGCAACGGTCGCCAGATCTGGGGCCAACGTCCTGACTTTC.

The chain joins TRBV30 to TRBJ1-4; TRBD1 matches at 7 bases. Germline V lookup: CDR1 GTSNPN, CDR2 SVGIG (reference sequence). The V segment lost 0 bases and the J segment 5 bases; nucleotides outside the gene matches: 3. The length of the CDR3 is 14 residues. The CDR3 reads CAWSVGTANEKLFF. DNA for the CDR3: TGTGCCTGGAGTGTTGGGACAGCCAATGAAAAACTGTTTTTT.

The chain carries TRBV5-1 and TRBJ1-2, with D unclear. CDR3 length equals 13 residues. Trimming stripped 2 bases from V and 5 bases from J, with 10 bases between. Germline CDR1 reads SGHRS; CDR2 reads YFSETQ. The CDR3 loop reads CASSFGQVYGYTF. The CDR3 DNA sequence: TGCGCCAGCAGCTTCGGCCAGGTTTATGGCTACACCTTC.

This clone was seen more than once but under ten times. This chain connects TRBV27 to TRBJ1-5; 11 bases fit TRBD1. With 5 bases clipped from V and 1 base from J, the junction kept 10 bases outside the gene matches. Germline V gene data show CDR1 as MNHEY and CDR2 as SMNVEV (reference sequence). The CDR3 has 18 amino acids. In nucleotides, the CDR3 is TGTGCCAGCAGTCCAACAAGGACAGGGGGCGCGAGCAATCAGCCCCAGCATTTT. Protein sequence: CASSPTRTGGASNQPQHF.

The chain employs TRBV5-6 and TRBJ1-1; D unresolved. The CDR3 covers 15 residues. The germline V gene encodes CDR1 SGHDT and CDR2 YYEEEE. V lost 4 bases to trimming and J lost 1 base, with 14 bases between them. CDR3 region: CASSLANYKNTEAFF. The CDR3 DNA reads TGTGCCAGCAGCCTCGCCAATTACAAGAACACTGAAGCTTTCTTT.

The chain carries TRBV11-2 and TRBJ2-2, with D possibly being TRBD1 (7 bases). Trimming removed 6 bases at V and 2 bases at J, with 16 bases between. Germline CDR1 reads SGHAT; CDR2 reads FQNNGV. The CDR3 covers 16 residues. The CDR3 nucleotides read TGTGCCAGCAGATCCGGCGGGACAGATAACACCGGGGAGCTGTTTTTT. It is translated as CASRSGGTDNTGELFF.

DNA of the CDR3: TGTGCCTGGAGGGTAGGCCCGAACACTGAAGCTTTCTTT. Its protein is CAWRVGPNTEAFF. This chain links TRBV30 with TRBJ1-1; D remains unclear. The ends were cut back, 3 bases at V and 1 base at J, with 9 bases in the middle. Germline assignment: CDR1 GTSNPN and CDR2 SVGIG (reference sequence). CDR3 size: 13 residues. The complete variable domain, with remaining parts taken from reference TRBV30 and TRBJ1-1, reads SQTIHQWPATLVQPVGSPLSLECTVEGTSNPNLYWYRQAAGRGLQLLFYSVGIGQISSEVPQNLSASRPQDRQFILSSKKLLLSDSGFYLCAWRVGPNTEAFFGQGTRLTVV.

The chain recombines TRBV11-2 with TRBJ2-7, with a possible D match to TRBD2 (6 bases). Per germline, CDR1 SGHAT and CDR2 FQNNGV. This CDR3 contains 11 residues. The V end was cut by 5 bases, the J end by 6 bases, with 8 bases between. The CDR3 protein is CASSPGVEQYF. As DNA, the CDR3 is TGTGCCAGCAGCCCGGGGGTCGAGCAGTACTTC.

CDR3 DNA: TGTGCCAGCAGCCCAGGAGGGGGCACTGAAGCTTTCTTT. It is translated as CASSPGGGTEAFF. V gene TRBV5-6 combines with J gene TRBJ1-1; perhaps TRBD1 as D (6 bases). CDR3 length equals 13 residues. Deletions cut 4 bases from V and 4 bases from J, with 11 bases between. Germline CDR1 is SGHDT and CDR2 is YYEEEE.

The V gene is TRBV11-2, the J gene TRBJ2-4; unclear D gene. Deletions cut 0 bases from V and 13 bases from J, with 22 bases between. The CDR3 has 16 amino acids. The germline V gene encodes CDR1 SGHAT and CDR2 FQNNGV. Here the CDR3 reads CASSLDRAVGNVLQYF. The CDR3 bases are TGTGCCAGCAGCTTAGATCGGGCGGTGGGCAATGTTCTGCAGTACTTC.

V is TRBV19 and J is TRBJ1-5; no clear D. CDR1 and CDR2 from the germline V gene are LNHDA and SQIVND (reference sequence). Trimming took off 3 bases at V and 6 bases at J, with 9 bases between the two ends. This CDR3 comprises 13 residues. CDR3: CASSMAARQPQHF. The CDR3 bases are TGTGCCAGTAGTATGGCAGCCCGTCAGCCCCAGCATTTT.

CDR3 sequence: CASSISFRTGMDYGYTF. In DNA form, the CDR3 reads TGTGCCAGTAGTATCTCATTCCGGACAGGGATGGACTATGGCTACACCTTC. The chain couples TRBV19 to TRBJ1-2; 8 bases map to TRBD1. CDR1 LNHDA and CDR2 SQIVND come from the germline V gene (reference sequence). The CDR3 extends over 17 amino acids. With 3 bases clipped from V and 3 bases from J, the junction kept 12 bases outside the gene matches.

As to this clone: The sample has other DNA sequences that encode this CDR3 too. V gene TRBV5-1 combines with J gene TRBJ2-1; no definite D call. There are 13 residues in the CDR3. Trimming stripped 1 base from V and 4 bases from J, with 6 bases between. Germline loops: CDR1 SGHRS, CDR2 YFSETQ. The CDR3: CASSLNYYNEQFF. CDR3 nucleotides: TGCGCCAGCAGCTTGAACTATTACAATGAGCAGTTCTTC. Complete variable domain (other parts from reference TRBV5-1 and TRBJ2-1): KAGVTQTPRYLIKTRGQQVTLSCSPISGHRSVSWYQQTPGQGLQFLFEYFSETQRNKGNFPGRFSGRQFSNSRSEMNVSTLELGDSALYLCASSLNYYNEQFFGPGTRLTVL.

The rearrangement joins TRBV2 to TRBJ1-2; 7 nucleotides match TRBD1. The CDR3 loop spans 12 amino acids. With V trimmed by 5 bases and J by 10 bases, 7 bases remained unmatched. The germline V gene has CDR1 SNHLY and CDR2 FYNNEI. Here the CDR3 DNA reads TGTGCCAGCAGTTCAAGGGACAGCTCCTACACCTTC. This translates into CASSSRDSSYTF.

This clone has a handful of counts. This chain connects TRBV9 to TRBJ2-3, with TRBD1 as a possible D gene (6 bases). Trimming shortened V by 1 base and J by 2 bases, and 23 bases separated the two germline ends. This CDR3 has 19 amino acids. Germline V gives CDR1 SGDLS, CDR2 YYNGEE. CDR3 sequence: CASSVPSRGGTTLTDTQYF. The CDR3 DNA reads TGTGCCAGCAGCGTACCCTCCAGGGGTGGAACTACTCTCACAGATACGCAGTATTTT.

This clone was observed a single time. Within the sample, other DNA sequences also encode this same CDR3. J is TRBJ1-1 and V is TRBV30; D perhaps matches TRBD1 (6 bases). The germline V gene has CDR1 GTSNPN and CDR2 SVGIG (reference sequence). V was cut by 3 bases and J by 1 base, with 9 bases left in between. The CDR3 has 13 amino acids. In DNA, the CDR3 is TGTGCCTGGAGCCAAGGGGGGAACACTGAAGCTTTCTTT. Translating gives CAWSQGGNTEAFF.

This clone was recorded a few times. The CDR3 loop is CASSASLSGELFF. DNA for the CDR3: TGTGCCAGCAGTGCCTCCTTGAGCGGGGAGCTGTTTTTT. V gene TRBV6-4 combines with J gene TRBJ2-2; no firm D call. This CDR3 region has 13 residues. Germline values: CDR1 MRHNA, CDR2 SNTAGT. Trimming removed 4 bases at V and 7 bases at J, with 10 bases between.

V is TRBV5-1 and J is TRBJ2-2, with D unresolved. The V gene lost 0 bases and the J gene lost 7 bases, with 4 bases spanning the gap. The CDR3 extends over 12 amino acids. Germline V gene lookup returns CDR1 SGHRS and CDR2 YFSETQ. The chain's CDR3 is CASSLGSGELFF. The CDR3 coding sequence is TGCGCCAGCAGCTTGGGCAGCGGGGAGCTGTTTTTT.

This chain links TRBV4-3 with TRBJ2-1, with 9 bases that match TRBD2. V dropped 0 bases and J dropped 7; count of bases not matched to a gene: 7. The germline CDR1 and CDR2 sequences are LGHNA and YSLEER. There are 16 residues in the CDR3. The CDR3 nucleotides read TGCGCCAGCAGCCAAGATCGGGCTAGCGGGGTAAATGAGCAGTTCTTC. It yields the protein CASSQDRASGVNEQFF.

V and J are TRBV5-1 and TRBJ2-3; D is uncertain. The CDR3 totals 14 residues. In germline, CDR1 is SGHRS, CDR2 YFSETQ. V lost 0 bases to trimming and J lost 5 bases, with 10 bases between them. In DNA form, the CDR3 reads TGCGCCAGCAGCTTGGAACACTGGAGAGATACGCAGTATTTT. Translated, it gives CASSLEHWRDTQYF.